These T cell receptor beta chains were read from a single sample in a study of vaccination and CD4 T cells after COVID-19. TCRdb reanalysed the PCR reads using MiXCR and keeps one entry per CDR3 protein. The sample consists of tens of thousands of distinct CDR3 sequences, around 66% of them appearing once. Their cognate antigens are unknown. The source was CD4+ T cells from blood, cultured in vitro, collected after SARS-CoV-2 vaccination. The source of these receptors is a human donor who received a COVID-19 vaccine. Both conserved end residues are trimmed from each CDR3. Fields, in order: clone size, V gene, D gene, CDR3 protein. A D gene is named only where the DNA matches it firmly. Size is omitted from some rows. Given values are once, few, many or a class for expanded clones.

- | TRBV11-3 | - | ASSLGGTGTDTQY
- | TRBV10-3 | - | ATRSTDTQY
- | TRBV6-1 | - | ASRTPASSYEQY
- | TRBV4-2 | TRBD1 | ASSPQTGGPSTDTQY
- | TRBV6-1 | - | ASSGQVNTEAF
few | TRBV19 | - | ASSMQGQGVGYT
once | TRBV4-1 | TRBD2 | ASSPRVAGALTYNEQF
- | TRBV19 | - | AIKSRGEGTEAF
- | TRBV27 | - | ASSLTPGAWNSPLH
- | TRBV10-3 | TRBD1 | AIRGGSGNTIY
few | TRBV10-2 | - | ASSDQGPQH